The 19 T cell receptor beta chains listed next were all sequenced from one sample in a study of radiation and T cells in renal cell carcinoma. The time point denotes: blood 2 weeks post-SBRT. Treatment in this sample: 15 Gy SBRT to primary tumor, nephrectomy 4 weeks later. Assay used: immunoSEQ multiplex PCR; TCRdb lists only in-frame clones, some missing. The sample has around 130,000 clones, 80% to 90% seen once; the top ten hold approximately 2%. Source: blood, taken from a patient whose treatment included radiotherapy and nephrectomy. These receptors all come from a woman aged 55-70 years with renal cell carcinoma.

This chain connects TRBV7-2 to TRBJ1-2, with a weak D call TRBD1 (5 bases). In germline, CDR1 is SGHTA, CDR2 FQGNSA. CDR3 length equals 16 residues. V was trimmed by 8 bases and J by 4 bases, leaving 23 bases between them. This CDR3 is CASVAGVGETVYGYTF. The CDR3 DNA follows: TGTGCCAGCGTCGCAGGTGTAGGGGAGACGGTCTATGGCTACACCTTC.

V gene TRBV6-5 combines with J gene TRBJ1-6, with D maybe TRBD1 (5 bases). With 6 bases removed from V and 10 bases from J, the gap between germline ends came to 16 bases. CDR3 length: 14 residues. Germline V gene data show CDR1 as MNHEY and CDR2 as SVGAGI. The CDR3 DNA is TGTGCCAGCAGCCTCGACGGGGGTCTCTCACCCCTCCACTTT. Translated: CASSLDGGLSPLHF.

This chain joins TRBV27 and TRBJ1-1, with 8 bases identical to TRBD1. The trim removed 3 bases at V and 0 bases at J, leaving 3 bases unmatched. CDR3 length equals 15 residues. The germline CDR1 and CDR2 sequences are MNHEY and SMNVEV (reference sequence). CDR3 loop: CASSFQGALNTEAFF. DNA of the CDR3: TGTGCCAGCAGTTTCCAGGGGGCGTTGAACACTGAAGCTTTCTTT.

The CDR3 DNA follows: TGTGCCAGCGCGAGGGGGGGTTCTTCAAATTCACCCCTCCACTTT. As protein: CASARGGSSNSPLHF. This chain joins TRBV28 and TRBJ1-6; weak D call: TRBD1 (6 bases). This CDR3 has 15 residues. Trimming took 8 bases from V and 7 from J, leaving 18 bases between them. Germline assignment: CDR1 MDHEN and CDR2 SYDVKM.

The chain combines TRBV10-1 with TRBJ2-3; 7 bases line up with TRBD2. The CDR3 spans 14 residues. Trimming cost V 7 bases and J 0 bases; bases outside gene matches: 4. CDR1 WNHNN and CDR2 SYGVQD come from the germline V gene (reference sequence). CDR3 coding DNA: TGCGCCAGCAAAAATAGCGGGAGCACAGATACGCAGTATTTT. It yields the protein CASKNSGSTDTQYF.

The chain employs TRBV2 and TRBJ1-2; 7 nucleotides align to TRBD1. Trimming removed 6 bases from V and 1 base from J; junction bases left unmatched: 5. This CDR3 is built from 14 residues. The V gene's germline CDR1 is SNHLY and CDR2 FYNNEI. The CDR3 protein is CASSYRGDNYGYTF. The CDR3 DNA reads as TGTGCCAGCAGCTACAGGGGTGATAACTATGGCTACACCTTC.

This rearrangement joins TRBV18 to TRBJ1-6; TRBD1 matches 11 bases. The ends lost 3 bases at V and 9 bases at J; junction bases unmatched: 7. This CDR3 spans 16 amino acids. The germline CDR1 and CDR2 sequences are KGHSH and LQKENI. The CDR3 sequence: CASSPPSGTGGSPLHF. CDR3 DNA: TGTGCCAGCTCACCCCCTTCCGGGACAGGGGGTTCACCCCTCCACTTT.

CDR3: CASSQGSARGQETQYF. The CDR3 DNA reads as TGTGCCAGCAGCCAAGGTTCGGCAAGGGGGCAAGAGACCCAGTACTTC. V gene TRBV7-3 combines with J gene TRBJ2-5; D is perhaps TRBD1 (6 bases). CDR3 length equals 16 residues. The germline CDR1 and CDR2 sequences are SGHTA and FQGTGA. With 5 bases removed from V and 2 bases from J, the gap between germline ends came to 18 bases. Full variable domain (missing parts from reference TRBV7-3 and TRBJ2-5): GAGVSQTPSNKVTEKGKYVELRCDPISGHTALYWYRQSLGQGPEFLIYFQGTGAADDSGLPNDRFFAVRPEGSVSTLKIQRTERGDSAVYLCASSQGSARGQETQYFGPGTRLLVL.

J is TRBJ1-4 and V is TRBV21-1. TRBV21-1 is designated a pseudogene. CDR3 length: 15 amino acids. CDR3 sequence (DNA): TGTGCCAGCAGCAAAGGGCGGGGCCTTTCTGAAAAACTGTTTTTT. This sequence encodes CASSKGRGLSEKLFF.

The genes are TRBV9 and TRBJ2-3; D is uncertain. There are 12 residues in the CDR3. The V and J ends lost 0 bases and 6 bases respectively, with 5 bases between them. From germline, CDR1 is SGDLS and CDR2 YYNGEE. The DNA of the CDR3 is TGTGCCAGCAGCGTAGTGGGGGATACGCAGTATTTT. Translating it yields CASSVVGDTQYF.

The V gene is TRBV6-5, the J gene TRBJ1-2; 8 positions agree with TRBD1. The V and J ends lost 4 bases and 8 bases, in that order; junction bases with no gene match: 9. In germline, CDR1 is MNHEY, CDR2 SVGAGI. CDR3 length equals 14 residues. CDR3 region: CASSSQGVPSGYTF. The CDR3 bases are TGTGCCAGCAGTTCACAGGGGGTTCCGAGCGGCTACACCTTC.

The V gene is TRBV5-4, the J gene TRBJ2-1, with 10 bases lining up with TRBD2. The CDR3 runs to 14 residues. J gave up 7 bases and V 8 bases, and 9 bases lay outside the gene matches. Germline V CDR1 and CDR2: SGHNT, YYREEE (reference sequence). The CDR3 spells CASQREGRSNEQFF. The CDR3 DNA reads TGTGCCAGTCAGCGGGAGGGCCGATCTAATGAGCAGTTCTTC.

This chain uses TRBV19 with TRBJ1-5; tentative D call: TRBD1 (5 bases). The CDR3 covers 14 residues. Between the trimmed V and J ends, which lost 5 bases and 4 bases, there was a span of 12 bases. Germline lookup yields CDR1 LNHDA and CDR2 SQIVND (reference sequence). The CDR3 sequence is CASSLKRGNQPQHF. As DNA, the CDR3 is TGTGCCAGTAGTCTTAAACGGGGGAATCAGCCCCAGCATTTT.

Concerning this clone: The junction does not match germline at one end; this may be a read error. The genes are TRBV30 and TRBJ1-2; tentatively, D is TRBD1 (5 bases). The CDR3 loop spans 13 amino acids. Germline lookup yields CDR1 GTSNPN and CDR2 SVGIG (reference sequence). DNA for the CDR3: TGTGCCTGGAGTGGGGGCGGCAGGTCGGTTGGGAGCTTC. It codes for CAWSGGGRSVGSF.

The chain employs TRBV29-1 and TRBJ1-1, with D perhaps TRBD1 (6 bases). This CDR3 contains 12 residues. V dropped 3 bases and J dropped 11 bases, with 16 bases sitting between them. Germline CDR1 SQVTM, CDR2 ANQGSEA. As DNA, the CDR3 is TGCAGCGTTGAGGGTCGGGGGGGGGCGGCTTTCTTT. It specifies CSVEGRGGAAFF.

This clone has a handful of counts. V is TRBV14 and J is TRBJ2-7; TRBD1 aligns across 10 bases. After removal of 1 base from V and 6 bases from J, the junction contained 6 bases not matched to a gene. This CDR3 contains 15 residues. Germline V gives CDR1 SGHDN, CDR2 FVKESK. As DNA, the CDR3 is TGTGCCAGCAGCCAAGTTCCGACAGGGGGCGGCGAGCAGTACTTC. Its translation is CASSQVPTGGGEQYF.

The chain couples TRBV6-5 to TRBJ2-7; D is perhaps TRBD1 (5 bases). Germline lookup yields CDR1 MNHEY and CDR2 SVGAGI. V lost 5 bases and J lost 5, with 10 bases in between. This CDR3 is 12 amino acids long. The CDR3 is CASSGRTNEQYF. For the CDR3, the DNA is TGTGCCAGCAGTGGTCGGACAAACGAGCAGTACTTC.

The DNA of the CDR3 is TGCAGTGGATCAGCCAAAAACATTCAGTACTTC. Translation gives CSGSAKNIQYF. This sequence joins TRBV20-1 and TRBJ2-4; no reliable D call. Trimming left V 7 bases short and J 0 bases short, with 4 bases between. CDR1 and CDR2 (germline): DFQATT, SNEGSKA (reference sequence). The CDR3 runs to 11 residues.

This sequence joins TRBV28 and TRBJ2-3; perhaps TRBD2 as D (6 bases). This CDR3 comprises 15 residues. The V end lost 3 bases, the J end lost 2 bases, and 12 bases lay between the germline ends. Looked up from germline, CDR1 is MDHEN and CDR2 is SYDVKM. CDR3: CASSLKRAITDTQYF. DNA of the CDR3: TGTGCCAGCAGTTTGAAGCGGGCCATCACAGATACGCAGTATTTT.